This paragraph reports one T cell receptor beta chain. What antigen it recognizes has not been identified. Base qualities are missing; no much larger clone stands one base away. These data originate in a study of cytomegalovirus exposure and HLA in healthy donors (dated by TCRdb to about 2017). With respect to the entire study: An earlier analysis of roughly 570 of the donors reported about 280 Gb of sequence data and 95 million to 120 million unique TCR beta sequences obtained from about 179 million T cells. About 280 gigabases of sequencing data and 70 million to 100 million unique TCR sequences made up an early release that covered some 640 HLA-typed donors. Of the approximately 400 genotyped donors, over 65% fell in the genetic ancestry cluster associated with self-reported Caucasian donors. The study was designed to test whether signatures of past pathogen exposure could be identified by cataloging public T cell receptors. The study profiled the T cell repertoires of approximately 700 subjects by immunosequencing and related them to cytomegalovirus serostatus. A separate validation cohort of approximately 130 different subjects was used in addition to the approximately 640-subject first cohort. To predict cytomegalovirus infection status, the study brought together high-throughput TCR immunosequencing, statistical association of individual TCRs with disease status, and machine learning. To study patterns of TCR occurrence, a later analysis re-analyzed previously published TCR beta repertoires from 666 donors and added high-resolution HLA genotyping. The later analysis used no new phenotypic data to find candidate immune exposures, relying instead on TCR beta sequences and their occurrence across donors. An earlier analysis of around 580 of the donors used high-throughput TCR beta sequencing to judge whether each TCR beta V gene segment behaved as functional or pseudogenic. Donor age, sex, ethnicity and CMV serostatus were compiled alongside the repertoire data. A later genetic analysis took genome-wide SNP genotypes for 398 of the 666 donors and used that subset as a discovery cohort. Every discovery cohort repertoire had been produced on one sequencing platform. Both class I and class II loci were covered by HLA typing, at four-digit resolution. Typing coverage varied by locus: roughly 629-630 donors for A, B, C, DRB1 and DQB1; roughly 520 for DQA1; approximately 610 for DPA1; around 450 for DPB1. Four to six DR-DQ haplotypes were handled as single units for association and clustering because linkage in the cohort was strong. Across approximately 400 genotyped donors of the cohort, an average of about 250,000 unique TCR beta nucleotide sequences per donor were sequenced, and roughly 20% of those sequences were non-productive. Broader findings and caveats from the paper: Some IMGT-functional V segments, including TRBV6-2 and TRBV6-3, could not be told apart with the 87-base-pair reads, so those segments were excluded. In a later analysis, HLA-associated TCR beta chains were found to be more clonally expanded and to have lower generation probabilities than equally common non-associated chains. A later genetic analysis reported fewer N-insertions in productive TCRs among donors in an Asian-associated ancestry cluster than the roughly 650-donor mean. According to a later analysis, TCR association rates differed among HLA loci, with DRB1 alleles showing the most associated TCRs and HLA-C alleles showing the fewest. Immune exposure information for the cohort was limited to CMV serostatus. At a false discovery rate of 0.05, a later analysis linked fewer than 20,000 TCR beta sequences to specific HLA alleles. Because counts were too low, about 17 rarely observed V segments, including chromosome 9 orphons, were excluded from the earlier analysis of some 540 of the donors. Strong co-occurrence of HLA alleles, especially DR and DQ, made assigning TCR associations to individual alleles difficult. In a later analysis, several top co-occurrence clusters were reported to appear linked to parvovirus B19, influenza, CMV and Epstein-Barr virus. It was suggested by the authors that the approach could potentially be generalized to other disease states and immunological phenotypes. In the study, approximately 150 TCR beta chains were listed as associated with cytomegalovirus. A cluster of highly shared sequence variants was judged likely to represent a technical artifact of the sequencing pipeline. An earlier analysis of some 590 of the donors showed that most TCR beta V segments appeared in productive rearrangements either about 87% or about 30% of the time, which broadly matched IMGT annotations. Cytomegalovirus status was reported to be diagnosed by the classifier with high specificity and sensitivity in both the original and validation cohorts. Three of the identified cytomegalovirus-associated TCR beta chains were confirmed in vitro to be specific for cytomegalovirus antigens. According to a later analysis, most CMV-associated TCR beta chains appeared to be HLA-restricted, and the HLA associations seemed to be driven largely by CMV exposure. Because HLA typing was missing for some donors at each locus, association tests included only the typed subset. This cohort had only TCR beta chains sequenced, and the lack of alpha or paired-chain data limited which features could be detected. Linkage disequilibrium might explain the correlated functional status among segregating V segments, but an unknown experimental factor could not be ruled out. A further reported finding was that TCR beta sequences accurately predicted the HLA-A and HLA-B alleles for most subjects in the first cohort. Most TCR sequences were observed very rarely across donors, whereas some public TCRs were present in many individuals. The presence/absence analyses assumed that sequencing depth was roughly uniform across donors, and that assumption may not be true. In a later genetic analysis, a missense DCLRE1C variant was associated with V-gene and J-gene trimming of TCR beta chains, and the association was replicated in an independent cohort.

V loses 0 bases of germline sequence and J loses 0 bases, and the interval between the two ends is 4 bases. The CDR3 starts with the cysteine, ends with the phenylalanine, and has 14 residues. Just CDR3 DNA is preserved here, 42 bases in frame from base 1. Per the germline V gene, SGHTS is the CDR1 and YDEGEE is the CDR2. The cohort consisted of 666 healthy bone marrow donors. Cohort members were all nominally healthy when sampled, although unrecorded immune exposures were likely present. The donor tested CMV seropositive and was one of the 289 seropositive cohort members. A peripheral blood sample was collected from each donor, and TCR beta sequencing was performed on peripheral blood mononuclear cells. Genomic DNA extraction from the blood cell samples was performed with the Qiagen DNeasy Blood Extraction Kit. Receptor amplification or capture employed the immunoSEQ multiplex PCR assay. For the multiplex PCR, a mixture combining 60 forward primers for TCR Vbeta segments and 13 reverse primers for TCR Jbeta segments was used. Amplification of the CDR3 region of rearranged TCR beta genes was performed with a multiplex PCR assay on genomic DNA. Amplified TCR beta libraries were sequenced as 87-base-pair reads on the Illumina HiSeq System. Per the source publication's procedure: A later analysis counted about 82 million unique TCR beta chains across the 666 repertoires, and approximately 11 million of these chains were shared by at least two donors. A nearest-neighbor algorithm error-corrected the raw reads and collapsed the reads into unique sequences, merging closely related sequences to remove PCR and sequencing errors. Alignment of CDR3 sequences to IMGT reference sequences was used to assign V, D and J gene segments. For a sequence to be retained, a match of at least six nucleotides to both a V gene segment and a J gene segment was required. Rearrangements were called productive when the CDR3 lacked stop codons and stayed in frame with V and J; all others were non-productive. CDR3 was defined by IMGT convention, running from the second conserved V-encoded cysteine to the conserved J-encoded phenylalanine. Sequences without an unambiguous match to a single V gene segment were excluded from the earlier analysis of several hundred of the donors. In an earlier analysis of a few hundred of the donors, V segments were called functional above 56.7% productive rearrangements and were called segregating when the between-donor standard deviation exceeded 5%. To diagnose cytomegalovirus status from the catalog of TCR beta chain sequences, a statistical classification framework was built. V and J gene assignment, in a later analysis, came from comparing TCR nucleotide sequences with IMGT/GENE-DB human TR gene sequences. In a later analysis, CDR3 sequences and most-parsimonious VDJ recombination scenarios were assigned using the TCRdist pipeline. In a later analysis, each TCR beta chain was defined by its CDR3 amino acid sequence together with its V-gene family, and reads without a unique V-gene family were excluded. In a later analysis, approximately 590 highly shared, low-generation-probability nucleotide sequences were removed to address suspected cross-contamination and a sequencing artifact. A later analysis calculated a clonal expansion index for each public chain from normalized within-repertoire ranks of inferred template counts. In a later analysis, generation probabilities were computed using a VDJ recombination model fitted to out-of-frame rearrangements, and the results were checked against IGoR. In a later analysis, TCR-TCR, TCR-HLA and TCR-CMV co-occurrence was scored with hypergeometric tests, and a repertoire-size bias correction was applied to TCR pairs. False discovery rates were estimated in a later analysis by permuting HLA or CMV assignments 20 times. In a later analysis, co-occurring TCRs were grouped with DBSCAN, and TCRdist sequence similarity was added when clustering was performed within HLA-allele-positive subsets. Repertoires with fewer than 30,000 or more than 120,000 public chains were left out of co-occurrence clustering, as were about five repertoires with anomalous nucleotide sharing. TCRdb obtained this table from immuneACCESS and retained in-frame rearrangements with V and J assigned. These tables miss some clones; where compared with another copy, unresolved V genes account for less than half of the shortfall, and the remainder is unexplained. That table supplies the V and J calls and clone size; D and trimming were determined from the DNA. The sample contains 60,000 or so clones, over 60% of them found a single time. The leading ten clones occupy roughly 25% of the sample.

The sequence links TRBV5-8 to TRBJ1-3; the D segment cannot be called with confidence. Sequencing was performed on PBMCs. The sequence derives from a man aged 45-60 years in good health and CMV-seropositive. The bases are TGTGCCAGCAGCTTGGCTAGCTCTGGAAACACCATATATTTT. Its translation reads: CASSLASSGNTIYF.